One and the same sample provided the 6 T cell receptor beta chains below, sequenced in a study of blood T cell repertoires in COVID-19. Some clones are missing from TCRdb's copy, which holds only in-frame ones; the method was immunoSEQ multiplex PCR. The table records approximately 99,000 clones, about two thirds of them present only once. The specimen sequenced was peripheral blood. All receptors derive from a woman in her forties with acute or convalescent COVID-19.

CDR3 residues: CSVGGQGALETQYF. The DNA of the CDR3 is TGCAGCGTTGGTGGGCAGGGGGCTTTAGAGACCCAGTACTTC. The rearrangement uses TRBV29-1 and TRBJ2-5, with TRBD1 identical over 8 bases. Germline V lookup: CDR1 SQVTM, CDR2 ANQGSEA. The CDR3 has 14 amino acids. V trimming: 4 bases; J trimming: 4 bases; junction bases outside the gene matches: 8.

The chain uses TRBV2 and TRBJ2-5; D gene uncertain. This CDR3 comprises 14 residues. Trimming took 2 bases from V and 1 from J, leaving 8 bases between them. The V gene's germline CDR1 is SNHLY and CDR2 FYNNEI. CDR3 in amino acids: CASSERRIQETQYF. The CDR3 nucleotides read TGTGCCAGCAGTGAAAGGCGGATCCAAGAGACCCAGTACTTC. The full variable domain, in which reference TRBV2 and TRBJ2-5 provide the parts outside the CDR3, is EPEVTQTPSHQVTQMGQEVILRCVPISNHLYFYWYRQILGQKVEFLVSFYNNEISEKSEIFDDQFSVERPDGSNFTLKIRSTKLEDSAMYFCASSERRIQETQYFGPGTRLLVL.

For the CDR3, the DNA is TGTGCCAGTAGGAGCGGGGGCTTTCAAGAGACCCAGTACTTC. It specifies CASRSGGFQETQYF. The rearrangement links TRBV19 to TRBJ2-5; the match to TRBD2 covers 8 bases. V lost 6 bases, J lost 2 bases, and 5 bases stayed unmatched. Germline CDR1 is LNHDA and CDR2 is SQIVND (reference sequence). The CDR3 extends over 14 amino acids.

The chain is built from TRBV19 and TRBJ2-1; 7 bases match TRBD1. The CDR3 length is 16 residues. Germline V gene lookup returns CDR1 LNHDA and CDR2 SQIVND (reference sequence). V was pared by 9 bases and J by 0 bases, with 11 bases of the junction left unmatched. The CDR3 is CASQALTGNSYNEQFF. The CDR3 nucleotides read TGTGCCAGCCAAGCTTTGACAGGGAACTCCTACAATGAGCAGTTCTTC.

J is TRBJ1-4 and V is TRBV6-5; D possibly corresponds to TRBD1 (5 bases). Per the germline V gene, CDR1 is MNHEY and CDR2 is SVGAGI. The ends were cut back, 6 bases at V and 8 bases at J, with 16 bases in the middle. CDR3 length equals 14 residues. As DNA, the CDR3 is TGTGCCAGCAGACGGGGGGGGTCGGGCGAAAAACTGTTTTTT. It specifies CASRRGGSGEKLFF.

This chain uses TRBV7-2 with TRBJ2-1; D gene uncertain. V was clipped by 2 bases and J by 6 bases, with 23 bases between them. This CDR3 has 18 residues. Germline V gene data show CDR1 as SGHTA and CDR2 as FQGNSA. CDR3 in amino acids: CASSLSLLSSTTTNEQFF. CDR3 DNA sequence: TGTGCCAGCAGCTTATCTTTATTGTCTAGTACTACGACCAATGAGCAGTTCTTC.